A single sample is the source of the 27 T cell receptor beta chains below, sequenced in a study of T-cell reconstitution after alpha-beta-depleted transplantation in children. The TCRbeta library was prepared with unique molecular identifiers. TCRdb reanalysed the PCR reads using MiXCR and keeps one entry per CDR3 protein. Of some 400,000 distinct CDR3 sequences listed, 20% are singletons. The sequencing used PBMCs from the stem cell graft donor, collected from the stem cell graft. These TCRs come from a human donor who donated a stem cell graft to a child with acute myeloid leukemia.

This clonotype was seen only a few times. CDR3 residues: CSARPRDLYNEQFF. CDR3 in DNA: TGCAGTGCGAGACCGCGGGACCTCTACAATGAGCAGTTCTTC. The rearrangement joins TRBV20-1 to TRBJ2-1; D perhaps matches TRBD2 (6 bases). Trimming cost V 6 bases and J 3 bases, with 15 bases left between them. The V gene's germline CDR1 is DFQATT and CDR2 SNEGSKA (reference sequence). CDR3 length: 14 amino acids.

This clonotype showed up many times. The V call is TRBV20-1, the J call TRBJ2-1, with D unresolved. Trimming took 5 bases from V and 0 from J, leaving 17 bases between them. The CDR3 totals 16 residues. Germline V gene data show CDR1 as DFQATT and CDR2 as SNEGSKA (reference sequence). In DNA, the CDR3 is TGCAGTGCTCCCCGGTCCCGAGCCAGCTCCTACAATGAGCAGTTCTTC. Translating gives CSAPRSRASSYNEQFF.

The rearrangement links TRBV12-3 or TRBV12-4 to TRBJ2-6, with D unclear. The CDR3 runs 14 residues. V lost 7 bases to trimming and J lost 0 bases, with 7 bases between them. This CDR3 reads CASTAYSGANVLTF. The CDR3 coding sequence is TGTGCCAGCACCGCTTACTCTGGGGCCAACGTCCTGACTTTC.

The rearrangement joins TRBV15 to TRBJ2-1; 9 bases line up with TRBD2. The CDR3 loop spans 19 amino acids. The V gene's germline CDR1 is LNHNV and CDR2 YYDKDF (reference sequence). V gave up 3 bases and J gave up 9 bases; unmatched junction bases: 21. In DNA, the CDR3 is TGTGCCACCAGCAGGGGTTGGGGTAGCGGGAGCGCCCCTAGGGGTGAGCAGTTCTTC. This translates into CATSRGWGSGSAPRGEQFF. Using reference TRBV15 and TRBJ2-1 for the parts outside the CDR3, the full variable domain is DAMVIQNPRYQVTQFGKPVTLSCSQTLNHNVMYWYQQKSSQAPKLLFHYYDKDFNNEADTPDNFQSRRPNTSFCFLDIRSPGLGDTAMYLCATSRGWGSGSAPRGEQFFGPGTRLTVL.

This clonotype was found a few times. J is TRBJ1-2 and V is TRBV10-3; D is ambiguous. The V and J ends lost 5 bases and 4 bases respectively, with 14 bases between them. Germline CDR1 is ENHRY and CDR2 is SYGVKD. The CDR3 runs to 14 residues. The CDR3 region is CAISPRENGYGYTF. The CDR3 DNA is TGTGCCATCAGTCCTCGGGAAAACGGCTATGGCTACACCTTC.

The V and J genes are TRBV5-6 and TRBJ2-3; 10 bases are shared with TRBD2. This CDR3 region has 13 residues. V lost 4 bases and J lost 5; bases outside the gene matches: 1. The germline CDR1 and CDR2 sequences are SGHDT and YYEEEE. CDR3 sequence (DNA): TGTGCCAGCAGCCCTAGCGGGAGAGATACGCAGTATTTT. Its translation is CASSPSGRDTQYF. Looking up the rest from reference TRBV5-6 and TRBJ2-3 gives the full variable domain: DAGVTQSPTHLIKTRGQQVTLRCSPKSGHDTVSWYQQALGQGPQFIFQYYEEEERQRGNFPDRFSGHQFPNYSSELNVNALLLGDSALYLCASSPSGRDTQYFGPGTRLTVL.

This clonotype was detected a few times. This chain uses TRBV12-3 or TRBV12-4 with TRBJ1-2; 11 nucleotides agree with TRBD1. The ends lost 7 bases at V and 8 bases at J; junction bases unmatched: 15. The length of the CDR3 is 16 residues. The CDR3 bases are TGTGCCAGCACCCTTCGGACAGGGGGCGGATTTGTCGGCTACACCTTC. This gives the protein CASTLRTGGGFVGYTF.

The chain is built from TRBV5-1 and TRBJ2-2, with 7 nucleotides matching TRBD1. CDR1 SGHRS and CDR2 YFSETQ come from the germline V gene. The CDR3 is made up of 15 amino acids. V dropped 5 bases and J dropped 3; count of bases not matched to a gene: 7. CDR3 loop: CASSPDRAYTGELFF. CDR3 DNA sequence: TGCGCCAGCAGTCCTGACAGGGCGTACACCGGGGAGCTGTTTTTT. The full variable domain, completed using reference TRBV5-1 and TRBJ2-2, is KAGVTQTPRYLIKTRGQQVTLSCSPISGHRSVSWYQQTPGQGLQFLFEYFSETQRNKGNFPGRFSGRQFSNSRSEMNVSTLELGDSALYLCASSPDRAYTGELFFGEGSRLTVL.

In this sample, this clonotype turned up many times. CDR3 in amino acids: CASSETGAEAFF. The CDR3 region has the DNA TGTGCCAGCAGTGAGACAGGGGCTGAAGCTTTCTTT. V is TRBV25-1 and J is TRBJ1-1; 8 nucleotides align to TRBD1. CDR3 length equals 12 residues. CDR1 is MGHDK and CDR2 is SYGVNS in the germline V gene. The V and J ends lost 3 bases and 6 bases, in that order; junction bases with no gene match: 0.

J is TRBJ1-5 and V is TRBV6-1, with a possible D match to TRBD1 (6 bases). Per the germline V gene, CDR1 is MNHNS and CDR2 is SASEGT. This CDR3 has 14 amino acids. The germline V and J ends were trimmed by 2 bases and 5 bases, with 10 bases remaining between them. CDR3 loop: CASSENRDYQPQHF. CDR3 DNA sequence: TGTGCCAGCAGTGAAAACAGGGACTATCAGCCCCAGCATTTT.

This clonotype was picked up many times. The chain has TRBV29-1 and TRBJ2-1, with TRBD1 identical over 8 bases. The germline V gene encodes CDR1 SQVTM and CDR2 ANQGSEA. Trimming at V came to 5 bases and at J to 3 bases, leaving 6 bases not matched to a gene. This CDR3 has 14 residues. The CDR3 here is CSVTSGGHYNEQFF. CDR3 bases: TGCAGCGTTACGTCAGGGGGCCACTACAATGAGCAGTTCTTC.

The chain carries TRBV12-3 or TRBV12-4 and TRBJ1-2; possible D gene TRBD1, 5 bases. Trimming shortened V by 6 bases and J by 4 bases, and 12 bases separated the two germline ends. This CDR3 contains 13 residues. This CDR3 is CASSRGLLYGYTF. In DNA form, the CDR3 reads TGTGCCAGCAGCCGGGGACTGCTCTATGGCTACACCTTC.

A few counts support this clonotype. CDR3 protein: CASSFGREKLFF. DNA of the CDR3: TGTGCCAGCAGTTTCGGGAGAGAAAAACTGTTTTTT. J is TRBJ1-4 and V is TRBV12-3 or TRBV12-4, with D unclear. The CDR3 consists of 12 residues. The V end was cut by 3 bases, the J end by 8 bases, with 7 bases between.

This clonotype was counted many times. The J gene is TRBJ2-5, the V gene TRBV20-1; D may be TRBD1 (5 bases). The V end was cut by 6 bases, the J end by 0 bases, with 11 bases between. There are 13 residues in the CDR3. CDR1 is DFQATT and CDR2 is SNEGSKA in the germline V gene (reference sequence). The chain's CDR3 is CSAQGMDQETQYF. The CDR3 region has the DNA TGCAGTGCCCAGGGAATGGACCAAGAGACCCAGTACTTC.

This clonotype has a count of ten or more. V is TRBV29-1 and J is TRBJ1-2; D is uncertain. Between the trimmed V and J ends, which lost 2 bases and 6 bases, there was a span of 10 bases. The germline CDR1 and CDR2 sequences are SQVTM and ANQGSEA. The CDR3 contains 12 residues. The CDR3 protein is CSVERFRDGYTF. The CDR3 DNA reads as TGCAGCGTTGAAAGGTTTCGGGATGGCTACACCTTC.

This clonotype was detected a few times. The V gene is TRBV5-1, the J gene TRBJ2-7; 9 bases agree with TRBD1. CDR1 and CDR2 from the germline V gene are SGHRS and YFSETQ. The V and J ends lost 0 bases and 2 bases, in that order; junction bases with no gene match: 3. This CDR3 is built from 15 residues. CDR3 nucleotide sequence: TGCGCCAGCAGCTTGGTGGACAGGGGAACCTACGAGCAGTACTTC. The encoded protein is CASSLVDRGTYEQYF.

This clonotype came up many times. In nucleotides, the CDR3 is TGTGCCATCAGTCTGCGGACAGGGGGAGTCGGGGAGCTGTTTTTT. It yields the protein CAISLRTGGVGELFF. The chain has TRBV10-3 and TRBJ2-2; 10 bases agree with TRBD1. Losses at the gene ends were 5 bases for V and 7 bases for J; bases not matched to a gene: 7. The germline gives CDR1 ENHRY, CDR2 SYGVKD. This CDR3 region has 15 residues.

This clonotype has only a few counts. The rearrangement links TRBV25-1 to TRBJ2-7, with D possibly being TRBD2 (5 bases). Germline CDR1 reads MGHDK; CDR2 reads SYGVNS. The CDR3 is 16 amino acids. V gave up 7 bases and J gave up 5 bases, with 24 bases separating them. The CDR3 nucleotides read TGTGCCAGCACCCCAAAGGGCCGGGAAGGAATCGACGAGCAGTACTTC. Its protein is CASTPKGREGIDEQYF.

The chain carries TRBV12-3 or TRBV12-4 and TRBJ1-3; D possibly corresponds to TRBD1 (6 bases). Trimming stripped 11 bases from V and 0 bases from J, with 8 bases between. This CDR3 spans 12 amino acids. The CDR3 nucleotides read TGTGCCGGGGGGCGCTCTGGAAACACCATATATTTT. It codes for CAGGRSGNTIYF.

This clonotype was seen a few times. The V call is TRBV6-1, the J call TRBJ2-5; 8 bases line up with TRBD2. Unmatched junction bases numbered 8, after V lost 7 bases and J lost 4 bases. The germline V gene has CDR1 MNHNS and CDR2 SASEGT. The CDR3 extends over 14 amino acids. The CDR3 DNA sequence: TGTGCCAGCACCAGGGGCCTAGCGGGAGAGACCCAGTACTTC. Its protein product is CASTRGLAGETQYF.

The rearrangement links TRBV7-2 to TRBJ2-4, with D perhaps TRBD2 (5 bases). Deletions cut 5 bases from V and 0 bases from J, with 11 bases between. The germline V gene encodes CDR1 SGHTA and CDR2 FQGNSA. The CDR3 is 15 amino acids. DNA for the CDR3: TGTGCCAGCAGCCAACTAGGGCTAGCCAAAAACATTCAGTACTTC. This sequence encodes CASSQLGLAKNIQYF. Together with reference TRBV7-2 and TRBJ2-4, the CDR3 gives the full variable domain: GAGVSQSPSNKVTEKGKDVELRCDPISGHTALYWYRQSLGQGLEFLIYFQGNSAPDKSGLPSDRFSAERTGGSVSTLTIQRTQQEDSAVYLCASSQLGLAKNIQYFGAGTRLSVL.

This sequence joins TRBV12-3 or TRBV12-4 and TRBJ2-2; D is uncertain. Trimming removed 5 bases from V and 4 bases from J, with 14 bases in between. CDR3 length equals 15 residues. CDR3 sequence reads: CASSPVDIFTGELFF. For the CDR3, the DNA is TGTGCCAGCAGTCCCGTTGACATTTTCACCGGGGAGCTGTTTTTT.

This clonotype was recorded at least ten times. The CDR3 loop is CASRKLGWGTDTQYF. The CDR3 coding sequence is TGTGCCAGCAGAAAACTTGGCTGGGGGACAGATACGCAGTATTTT. V gene TRBV12-3 or TRBV12-4 combines with J gene TRBJ2-3, with D perhaps TRBD1 or TRBD2 (5 bases each). The CDR3 is made up of 15 amino acids. The V end lost 6 bases, the J end lost 3 bases, and 16 bases lay between the germline ends.

This clonotype has ten or more counts. The chain links TRBV6-2 or TRBV6-3 to TRBJ1-2, with TRBD1 as a possible D gene (5 bases). The CDR3 extends over 19 amino acids. Germline assignment: CDR1 MNHEY and CDR2 SVGEGT. Trimming removed 5 bases from V and 0 bases from J, with 25 bases in between. CDR3: CASSLSPRSGDGPNYGYTF. CDR3 nucleotide sequence: TGTGCCAGCAGTCTCTCCCCACGGAGCGGGGACGGGCCTAACTATGGCTACACCTTC.

A few counts support this clonotype. The chain links TRBV6-5 to TRBJ1-2; no definite D call. Trimming took off 2 bases at V and 1 base at J, with 8 bases between the two ends. Germline-derived CDR1 and CDR2 are MNHEY and SVGAGI. This CDR3 contains 14 residues. CDR3 amino acids: CASSYGDVNYGYTF. For the CDR3, the DNA is TGTGCCAGCAGTTACGGTGATGTTAACTATGGCTACACCTTC.

The chain is built from TRBV11-2 and TRBJ1-2; TRBD1 agrees at 10 bases. Germline loops: CDR1 SGHAT, CDR2 FQNNGV. Trimming cost V 7 bases and J 2 bases; bases outside gene matches: 13. The CDR3 consists of 17 residues. The CDR3 protein is CASNLRDRGAPNYGYTF. The CDR3 DNA reads TGTGCCAGCAATCTCCGGGACAGGGGTGCCCCGAACTATGGCTACACCTTC.

The chain is built from TRBV12-3 or TRBV12-4 and TRBJ1-2; TRBD1 might be the D (6 bases). V was shortened by 2 bases and J by 6 bases, with 13 bases between the two germline ends. This CDR3 is 14 amino acids long. CDR3 in amino acids: CASSLRSGADGYTF. For the CDR3, the DNA is TGTGCCAGCAGTTTACGGTCGGGGGCCGATGGCTACACCTTC.